This paragraph covers one T cell receptor beta chain sequence. Its antigen is still unknown. Isolated RNA was reverse transcribed in full, so expressed TCRB transcripts were sequenced. An average of approximately 4 million reads was obtained for naive, central memory and regulatory T cell samples. TCRdb keeps only in-frame clones here, not all; method: immunoSEQ multiplex PCR. Here the sample spans 860,000 or so clones, 15% to 20% being singletons. Markers CD45RO/CCR7/CD25/CD127/CD95/CD27 served to sort CD4+ naive, central memory, regulatory and stem cell-like memory cells. The data are from a study of beta chain features in type 1 diabetes. Study-level information: Over all samples combined, fewer than 130,000,000 sorted cells were examined.

General study points: Naive, central memory and Treg TCRB repertoires appeared more alike in patients than in healthy donors.

This sequence was found in a woman aged 18-35 years in good health. Sequencing was carried out using naive CD4+ T cells from blood.

The CDR3 DNA is TGTGCCAGCAGCTTTACTAGCGGGAGACAAGAGACCCAGTACTTC. Translating gives CASSFTSGRQETQYF. The chain is built from TRBV7-2 and TRBJ2-5; 11 bases are a match to TRBD2. The CDR3 totals 15 residues. CDR1 and CDR2 (germline): SGHTA, FQGNSA. Trimming removed 3 bases from V and 2 bases from J; junction bases left unmatched: 2.